The 31 T cell receptor beta chains below all came from one sample that was sequenced in a study of cytomegalovirus exposure and HLA in healthy donors. Vbeta (60) and Jbeta (13) primers were used in the PCR. TCRdb's table, derived via immunoSEQ multiplex PCR, lists solely in-frame clones and lacks some. In the table there are fewer than 200,000 clones, approximately 80% of which are singletons. Specimen: PBMCs. Source of these receptors: a woman in her 30s in good health and CMV-seronegative.

This sequence joins TRBV23-1 and TRBJ1-2; D call uncertain. TRBV23-1 is sorted into the ORF group, with uncertain function. The CDR3 has 14 amino acids. Trimming pared 0 bases from V and 4 bases from J, leaving 9 bases between. CDR3 protein: CASSQSLQIYGYTF. The CDR3 bases are TGCGCCAGCAGTCAATCGTTACAGATCTATGGCTACACCTTC.

This chain connects TRBV7-2 to TRBJ1-5; TRBD1 matches at 7 bases. The CDR3 loop spans 15 amino acids. In germline, CDR1 is SGHTA, CDR2 FQGNSA. J lost 2 bases, V lost 4 bases, and 5 bases had no gene match. CDR3 DNA: TGTGCCAGCAGCTATTTACAGGGGCGCAATCAGCCCCAGCATTTT. Encoded protein: CASSYLQGRNQPQHF.

Worth noting for this clone: Other nucleotide sequences in the sample specify the same CDR3. This sequence joins TRBV28 and TRBJ2-2, with 8 bases fitting TRBD1. Germline assignment: CDR1 MDHEN and CDR2 SYDVKM. J was trimmed by 4 bases and V by 2 bases; bases with no gene match: 0. CDR3 length: 14 amino acids. The CDR3 DNA follows: TGTGCCAGCAGTTTAACAGGGGGCACCGGGGAGCTGTTTTTT. This gives the protein CASSLTGGTGELFF.

V gene TRBV7-2 combines with J gene TRBJ2-3, with D possibly TRBD1 on 6 matching bases. The germline CDR1 and CDR2 sequences are SGHTA and FQGNSA. The V gene lost 5 bases and the J gene lost 3 bases, with 18 bases spanning the gap. The CDR3 is 16 residues long. CDR3: CASSEWGPRATDTQYF. CDR3 nucleotide sequence: TGTGCCAGCAGCGAATGGGGGCCAAGGGCGACAGATACGCAGTATTTT.

The V and J genes are TRBV5-6 and TRBJ1-5; a weak D match, TRBD1 (5 bases). The germline gives CDR1 SGHDT, CDR2 YYEEEE. The ends were cut back, 4 bases at V and 4 bases at J, with 15 bases in the middle. The CDR3 runs 15 residues. DNA of the CDR3: TGTGCCAGCAGCGAAAAACAGGACCCTAATCAGCCCCAGCATTTT. Its translation: CASSEKQDPNQPQHF.

The rearrangement uses TRBV14 and TRBJ2-5; no definite D call. The germline CDR1 and CDR2 sequences are SGHDN and FVKESK. The CDR3 runs 13 residues. V lost 7 bases to trimming and J lost 7 bases, with 16 bases between them. The CDR3 DNA is TGTGCCAGCAATTCAAGGCAGCAGGCGACCCAGTACTTC. It yields the protein CASNSRQQATQYF.

This chain links TRBV28 with TRBJ1-1, with a weak D call TRBD1 (6 bases). Between the trimmed V and J ends, which lost 8 bases and 4 bases, there was a span of 20 bases. Germline CDR1 is MDHEN and CDR2 is SYDVKM. This CDR3 spans 15 amino acids. CDR3 loop: CASGSDQGQVTEAFF. The CDR3 region has the DNA TGTGCCAGCGGAAGCGATCAGGGGCAAGTCACTGAAGCTTTCTTT.

There are a few counts of this clone. The chain uses TRBV15 and TRBJ1-6; 7 bases match TRBD1. The CDR3 has 16 residues. Looked up from germline, CDR1 is LNHNV and CDR2 is YYDKDF (reference sequence). Trimming removed 0 bases from V and 6 bases from J; junction bases left unmatched: 5. Written as DNA, the CDR3 is TGTGCCACCAGCAGAGACAGGGGGATATTTAATTCACCCCTCCACTTT. It codes for CATSRDRGIFNSPLHF.

The chain has TRBV4-3 and TRBJ2-5; D gene ambiguous. Germline V gene sequence: CDR1 LGHNA, CDR2 YSLEER. V was pared by 0 bases and J by 2 bases, with 10 bases between. This CDR3 is built from 15 residues. CDR3 sequence: CASSQDAQVQETQYF. CDR3 DNA: TGCGCCAGCAGCCAAGATGCCCAGGTTCAAGAGACCCAGTACTTC.

This clone has a single count. This chain links TRBV7-2 with TRBJ2-3, with D unresolved. Germline CDR1 SGHTA, CDR2 FQGNSA. Trimming removed 0 bases at V and 4 bases at J, with 8 bases between. The CDR3 is 14 residues long. CDR3 in DNA: TGTGCCAGCAGCTTAGCGTTGCGGTCAGATACGCAGTATTTT. Amino acids: CASSLALRSDTQYF.

This chain joins TRBV19 and TRBJ2-3; no reliable D call. V lost 5 bases and J lost 7, with 16 bases in between. Germline CDR1 LNHDA, CDR2 SQIVND (reference sequence). The CDR3 covers 14 residues. The CDR3 loop is CASSARLTPYTQYF. The CDR3 DNA sequence: TGTGCCAGTAGTGCCCGACTCACGCCGTATACGCAGTATTTT.

The chain has TRBV18 and TRBJ2-6; TRBD1 agrees at 10 bases. Germline loops: CDR1 KGHSH, CDR2 LQKENI. J was trimmed by 3 bases and V by 3 bases; bases with no gene match: 8. The CDR3 has 18 residues. CDR3 sequence: CASSPFDRGLHGANVLTF. The CDR3 region has the DNA TGTGCCAGCTCACCGTTTGACAGGGGGCTGCATGGGGCCAACGTCCTGACTTTC.

V is TRBV6-1 and J is TRBJ1-3; 7 nucleotides align to TRBD1. The CDR3 has 13 amino acids. J lost 10 bases, V lost 2 bases, and 5 bases had no gene match. CDR1 is MNHNS, CDR2 SASEGT, per germline. The CDR3 coding sequence is TGTGCCAGCAGTGAAAATCTACAGGGGACCATATATTTT. It is translated as CASSENLQGTIYF.

The chain carries TRBV29-1 and TRBJ1-2; 7 nucleotides align to TRBD1. The CDR3 is made up of 15 amino acids. J was trimmed by 7 bases and V by 4 bases; bases with no gene match: 15. CDR1 and CDR2 from the germline V gene are SQVTM and ANQGSEA. CDR3 DNA: TGCAGCGTTGCACATCACCTCAAGACAGGGAGTGGCTACACCTTC. It is translated as CSVAHHLKTGSGYTF.

This rearrangement joins TRBV5-4 to TRBJ1-1; D is uncertain. V lost 7 bases, J lost 1 base, and 14 bases lay in between. CDR1 and CDR2 from the germline V gene are SGHNT and YYREEE (reference sequence). The CDR3 has 14 residues. The CDR3 DNA follows: TGTGCCAGCTGGGCAGAGAATAGGAACACTGAAGCTTTCTTT. Translating it yields CASWAENRNTEAFF.

The chain is built from TRBV7-6 and TRBJ2-5; TRBD1 matches at 11 bases. CDR3 size: 15 residues. With V trimmed by 3 bases and J by 2 bases, 2 bases remained unmatched. Germline assignment: CDR1 SGHVS and CDR2 FNYEAQ. CDR3 region: CASSFRDRGQETQYF. For the CDR3, the DNA is TGTGCCAGCAGCTTCCGGGACAGGGGGCAAGAGACCCAGTACTTC. Using reference TRBV7-6 and TRBJ2-5 for the parts outside the CDR3, the full variable domain is GAGVSQSPRYKVTKRGQDVALRCDPISGHVSLYWYRQALGQGPEFLTYFNYEAQQDKSGLPNDRFSAERPEGSISTLTIQRTEQRDSAMYRCASSFRDRGQETQYFGPGTRLLVL.

The CDR3 bases are TGTGCCAGCAGCCAGGACAGCCTCCAAGAGACCCAGTACTTC. Its protein product is CASSQDSLQETQYF. The rearrangement links TRBV5-6 to TRBJ2-5; possible D gene TRBD1, 6 bases. This CDR3 has 14 amino acids. Germline lookup yields CDR1 SGHDT and CDR2 YYEEEE. V was cut by 4 bases and J by 1 base, with 11 bases left in between.

The V call is TRBV7-7, the J call TRBJ2-5, with 8 nucleotides matching TRBD2. The germline CDR1 and CDR2 sequences are SSHAT and FNYEAQ (reference sequence). CDR3 length equals 15 residues. The ends lost 4 bases at V and 1 base at J; junction bases unmatched: 5. DNA of the CDR3: TGTGCCAGCAGCTCCGGGACTAGTATCCAAGAGACCCAGTACTTC. It translates to CASSSGTSIQETQYF.

The chain employs TRBV19 and TRBJ2-1, with TRBD2 matching 11 bases. Germline V gives CDR1 LNHDA, CDR2 SQIVND (reference sequence). V was clipped by 5 bases and J by 10 bases; unmatched bases: 10. This CDR3 contains 15 residues. The CDR3, as DNA: TGTGCCAGTAGTGCCCTAGCGGGAGGTGTCGGGGAGCAGTTCTTC. It yields the protein CASSALAGGVGEQFF.

CDR3 protein: CASSPGTGGYYEQYF. Written as DNA, the CDR3 is TGTGCCAGCAGCCCCGGGACTGGAGGATACTACGAGCAGTACTTC. V and J are TRBV11-2 and TRBJ2-5; a possible D gene is TRBD2 (6 bases). The DNA end is a closer match to TRBJ2-7, so the J assignment may be wrong. From germline, CDR1 is SGHAT and CDR2 FQNNGV. The CDR3 loop spans 15 amino acids.

This clone was seen once. The V gene is TRBV7-9, the J gene TRBJ2-7; 8 bases agree with TRBD2. J lost 2 bases, V lost 5 bases, and 11 bases had no gene match. This CDR3 comprises 16 residues. CDR1 and CDR2 from the germline V gene are SEHNR and FQNEAQ (reference sequence). CDR3 residues: CASSDTSGGGPYEQYF. The CDR3 DNA reads TGTGCCAGCAGCGACACTAGCGGAGGGGGGCCCTACGAGCAGTACTTC.

J is TRBJ1-5 and V is TRBV7-9, with 9 bases identical to TRBD1. The J segment lost 9 bases and the V segment lost 5 bases, leaving 8 bases of the junction unmatched. Germline assignment: CDR1 SEHNR and CDR2 FQNEAQ (reference sequence). This CDR3 is 14 amino acids long. CDR3 amino acids: CASSPGQGFRPQHF. CDR3 DNA sequence: TGTGCCAGCAGCCCGGGACAGGGATTTCGGCCCCAGCATTTT.

The chain combines TRBV6-5 with TRBJ2-1; TRBD2 might be the D (6 bases). CDR1 is MNHEY, CDR2 SVGAGI, per germline. The CDR3 is 16 amino acids. V shed 3 bases and J shed 8 bases, with 20 bases lying between them. Written as DNA, the CDR3 is TGTGCCAGCAGTTATTCGCGGAGGGGTTTATCCCATGAGCAGTTCTTC. It translates to CASSYSRRGLSHEQFF.

This sequence joins TRBV11-2 and TRBJ1-4; D possibly corresponds to TRBD1 (5 bases). Germline V lookup: CDR1 SGHAT, CDR2 FQNNGV. The CDR3 is 17 residues long. Trimming pared 5 bases from V and 3 bases from J, leaving 19 bases between. This chain's CDR3 is CASSSSVGRTSNEKLFF. In nucleotides, the CDR3 is TGTGCCAGCAGCAGTTCCGTGGGCAGGACATCTAATGAAAAACTGTTTTTT.

About this clone itself: The identical CDR3 is also encoded by other nucleotide sequences in the sample. This rearrangement joins TRBV2 to TRBJ2-3; 10 nucleotides match TRBD1. V lost 4 bases, J lost 3 bases, and 1 base stayed unmatched. Germline V gene lookup returns CDR1 SNHLY and CDR2 FYNNEI. This CDR3 comprises 14 residues. The CDR3 is CASSGTGGTDTQYF. The CDR3 DNA is TGTGCCAGCAGTGGGACAGGGGGAACAGATACGCAGTATTTT.

The chain uses TRBV9 and TRBJ2-2, with 12 positions matching TRBD2. This CDR3 is built from 16 residues. V dropped 0 bases and J dropped 7; count of bases not matched to a gene: 4. Germline lookup yields CDR1 SGDLS and CDR2 YYNGEE. CDR3 loop: CASSVGLAGEGGELFF. CDR3 in DNA: TGTGCCAGCAGCGTAGGACTAGCGGGAGAAGGCGGGGAGCTGTTTTTT.

The chain employs TRBV27 and TRBJ1-4, with 9 bases that match TRBD1. The V segment lost 8 bases and the J segment 5 bases; nucleotides outside the gene matches: 9. Germline values: CDR1 MNHEY, CDR2 SMNVEV (reference sequence). The CDR3 is made up of 15 amino acids. CDR3 amino acids: CASGRTGGANEKLFF. Written as DNA, the CDR3 is TGTGCCAGCGGTCGAACAGGGGGCGCGAATGAAAAACTGTTTTTT.

The J gene is TRBJ2-5, the V gene TRBV7-9; the D gene is possibly TRBD2 (7 bases). Per the germline V gene, CDR1 is SEHNR and CDR2 is FQNEAQ (reference sequence). The CDR3 covers 14 residues. V lost 5 bases to trimming and J lost 3 bases, with 13 bases between them. The CDR3 here is CASSRGGGKETQYF. As DNA, the CDR3 is TGTGCCAGCAGCCGGGGAGGGGGAAAAGAGACCCAGTACTTC.

The chain is built from TRBV7-8 and TRBJ2-7, with 8 bases fitting TRBD2. J was trimmed by 7 bases and V by 5 bases; bases with no gene match: 13. The CDR3 loop spans 15 amino acids. Germline loops: CDR1 SGHVS, CDR2 FQNEAQ. Here the CDR3 reads CASSPPIAGTREQYF. CDR3 nucleotides: TGTGCCAGCAGCCCCCCAATAGCGGGGACTCGGGAGCAGTACTTC.

The J gene is TRBJ2-3, the V gene TRBV28, with TRBD2 matching 8 bases. The V gene end was trimmed by 4 bases and the J gene end by 0 bases; junction bases not matched to a gene: 12. CDR3 size: 18 residues. The germline V gene encodes CDR1 MDHEN and CDR2 SYDVKM. The chain's CDR3 is CASSSNSKLAASTDTQYF. In nucleotides, the CDR3 is TGTGCCAGCAGTTCCAACTCCAAACTAGCGGCTAGCACAGATACGCAGTATTTT.

The chain carries TRBV20-1 and TRBJ1-5; D perhaps matches TRBD1 (6 bases). The CDR3 has 11 amino acids. Germline V gene data show CDR1 as DFQATT and CDR2 as SNEGSKA (reference sequence). The V and J ends lost 8 bases and 9 bases respectively, with 14 bases between them. The CDR3 DNA sequence: TGCAGTCTACAGGGAGATGGGCCCCAGCATTTT. Translated: CSLQGDGPQHF.